This T cell receptor beta chain was identified in a study of Graves' ophthalmopathy and Graves' hyperthyroidism. Study results and limitations: A classifier, a 13-signature model, separated ophthalmopathy from stable hyperthyroidism with about 88% sensitivity and 81.08% specificity. Progression of ophthalmopathy was predicted by the model with around 68% sensitivity and just under 75% specificity.

Amplification targeted the TCR beta CDR3 regions, with RNA transcripts as the source material. In the first round, RT-PCR was carried out with HTBI primers, and a multiplex PCR formed the second round. In TCRdb, the multiplex PCR reads were re-called with MiXCR into one record per CDR3 protein. Among 600,000 to 650,000 distinct CDR3 sequences listed, about a fifth were seen once. This clonotype has just a few counts. Its specificity is not known. Certain patients, namely those with other autoimmune diseases, uncontrolled infections, pregnancy or lactation, were excluded. Isolation of PBMCs was performed using over 8 ml of fresh peripheral blood. CDR3 length: 10 amino acids. V lost 10 bases, J lost 2 bases, and 6 bases lay in between. Germline V gene sequence: CDR1 SEHNR, CDR2 FQNEAQ (reference sequence).

The receptor comes from a woman younger than 30 with stable Graves' hyperthyroidism. Some clones in this sample may be carry-over from other donors' samples. V gene TRBV7-9 combines with J gene TRBJ2-7, with D hard to call. Sequences were obtained from peripheral blood. Written as DNA, the CDR3 is TGTGCCATTCTTCCCTACGAGCAGTACTTC. Protein product: CAILPYEQYF. Drawing the rest from reference TRBV7-9 and TRBJ2-7, the complete variable domain is DTGVSQNPRHKITKRGQNVTFRCDPISEHNRLYWYRQTLGQGPEFLTYFQNEAQLEKSRLLSDRFSAERPKGSFSTLEIQRTEQGDSAMYLCAILPYEQYFGPGTRLTVT.